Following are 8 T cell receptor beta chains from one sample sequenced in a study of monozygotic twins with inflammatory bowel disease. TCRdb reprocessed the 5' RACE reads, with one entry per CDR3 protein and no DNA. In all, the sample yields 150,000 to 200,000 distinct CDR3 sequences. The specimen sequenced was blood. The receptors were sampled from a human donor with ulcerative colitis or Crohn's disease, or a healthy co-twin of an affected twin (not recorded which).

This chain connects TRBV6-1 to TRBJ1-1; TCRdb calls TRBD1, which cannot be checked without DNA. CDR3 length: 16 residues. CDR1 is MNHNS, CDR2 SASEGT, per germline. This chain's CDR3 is CASSEAPGALNTEAFF.

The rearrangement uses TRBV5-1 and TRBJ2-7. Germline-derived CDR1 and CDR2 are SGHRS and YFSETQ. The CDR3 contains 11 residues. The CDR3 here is CASSLEGEQYF.

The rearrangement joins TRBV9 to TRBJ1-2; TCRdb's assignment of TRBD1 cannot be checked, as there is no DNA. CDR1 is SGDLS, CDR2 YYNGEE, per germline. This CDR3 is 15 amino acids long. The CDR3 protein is CASSRRGAGEASYTF.

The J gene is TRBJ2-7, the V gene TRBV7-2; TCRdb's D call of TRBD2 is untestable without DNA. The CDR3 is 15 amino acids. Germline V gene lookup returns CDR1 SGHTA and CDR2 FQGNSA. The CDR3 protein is CASSFGLAYAYEQYF.

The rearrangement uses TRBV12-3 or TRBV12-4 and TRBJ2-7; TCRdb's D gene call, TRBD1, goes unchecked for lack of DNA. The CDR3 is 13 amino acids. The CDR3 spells CASRQDRGYEQYF.

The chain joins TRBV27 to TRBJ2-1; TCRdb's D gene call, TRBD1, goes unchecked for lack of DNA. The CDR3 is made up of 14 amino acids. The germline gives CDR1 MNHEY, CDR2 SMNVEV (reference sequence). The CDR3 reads CASEHRDGHNEQFF.

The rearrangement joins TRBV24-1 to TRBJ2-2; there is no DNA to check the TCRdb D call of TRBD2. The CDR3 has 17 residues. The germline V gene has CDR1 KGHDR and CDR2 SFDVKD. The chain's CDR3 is CATSDFGTGGPGGELFF.

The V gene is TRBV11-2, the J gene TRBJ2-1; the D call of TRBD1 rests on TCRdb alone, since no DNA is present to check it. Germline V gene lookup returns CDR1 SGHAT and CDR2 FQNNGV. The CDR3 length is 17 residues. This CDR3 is CASSFNLALRGVNEQFF. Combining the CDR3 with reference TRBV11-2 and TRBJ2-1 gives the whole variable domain EAGVAQSPRYKIIEKRQSVAFWCNPISGHATLYWYQQILGQGPKLLIQFQNNGVVDDSQLPKDRFSAERLKGVDSTLKIQPAKLEDSAVYLCASSFNLALRGVNEQFFGPGTRLTVL.